This T cell receptor (beta chain) was observed in a study of T cell changes during pregnancy in multiple sclerosis. This clone was counted only a few times. The CDR3 is made up of 15 amino acids. The V gene lost 1 base and the J gene lost 2 bases, with 11 bases spanning the gap. Germline V lookup: CDR1 LGHNA, CDR2 YSLEER. Clones were sequenced by immunoSEQ multiplex PCR, and TCRdb holds only the in-frame ones, with some missing. The table shows 20,000 to 25,000 clones, with approximately 80% occurring only once. The receptor comes from a female donor in good health, enrolled as a control in a pregnancy study. Here the sequenced sample was CD8+ T cells from peripheral blood mononuclear cells, taken in the first trimester of pregnancy. The chain couples TRBV4-3 to TRBJ1-1; D perhaps matches TRBD1 (5 bases). CDR3 coding DNA: TGCGCCAGCAGCCAAGGTACAGGCGTTAACACTGAAGCTTTCTTT. This sequence encodes CASSQGTGVNTEAFF.